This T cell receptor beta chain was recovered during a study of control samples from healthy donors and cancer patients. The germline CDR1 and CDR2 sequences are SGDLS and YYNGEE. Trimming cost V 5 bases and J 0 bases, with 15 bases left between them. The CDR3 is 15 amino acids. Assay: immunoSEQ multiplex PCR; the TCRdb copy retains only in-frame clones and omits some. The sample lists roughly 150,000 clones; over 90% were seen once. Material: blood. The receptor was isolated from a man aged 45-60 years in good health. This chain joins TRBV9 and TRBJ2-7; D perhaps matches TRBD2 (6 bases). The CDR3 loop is CASSPSSESSYEQYF. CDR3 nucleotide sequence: TGTGCCAGCAGTCCTTCTAGCGAGAGCTCCTACGAGCAGTACTTC.